The 17 T cell receptor beta chains below come from one sample, sequenced in a study of T cells in localized non-small cell lung cancer. Libraries were prepared by immunoSEQ multiplex PCR; TCRdb keeps only in-frame clonotypes and omits some of them. The data show 61,000 or so clones, 86% seen once. Sample: peripheral blood, taken before any cancer treatment. The receptor source for this set is a woman aged 35-70 years with stage I lung adenocarcinoma.

The chain employs TRBV4-2 and TRBJ2-2; either TRBD1 or TRBD2 may fit D (5 bases each). Germline assignment: CDR1 LGHNA and CDR2 YNFKEQ. Trimming took 1 base from V and 6 from J, leaving 9 bases between them. The length of the CDR3 is 14 residues. The CDR3 DNA follows: TGTGCCAGCAGCCAAGTGGGGGAAGCCGGGGAGCTGTTTTTT. Its translation: CASSQVGEAGELFF.

J is TRBJ1-1 and V is TRBV27; the D is unclear. CDR1 and CDR2 (germline): MNHEY, SMNVEV (reference sequence). The V end was cut by 3 bases, the J end by 1 base, with 12 bases between. The CDR3 is 15 amino acids. The CDR3 DNA reads as TGTGCCAGCAGTTTCGGTAAGGTCCCGAACACTGAAGCTTTCTTT. Amino acid sequence: CASSFGKVPNTEAFF.

This chain connects TRBV2 to TRBJ2-2; D is undetermined. The CDR3 consists of 16 residues. CDR1 SNHLY and CDR2 FYNNEI come from the germline V gene. Trimming removed 2 bases from V and 0 bases from J, with 10 bases in between. The CDR3 sequence is CASSESGFSNTGELFF. In DNA form, the CDR3 reads TGTGCCAGCAGTGAATCCGGCTTTTCGAACACCGGGGAGCTGTTTTTT.

This clone was picked up a small number of times. This chain joins TRBV29-1 and TRBJ1-1, with 9 bases that match TRBD1. The V gene end was trimmed by 5 bases and the J gene end by 5 bases; junction bases not matched to a gene: 9. The CDR3 runs 14 residues. The germline CDR1 and CDR2 sequences are SQVTM and ANQGSEA. CDR3 amino acids: CSVLPGQGWTEAFF. Here the CDR3 DNA reads TGCAGCGTTCTTCCGGGACAGGGATGGACTGAAGCTTTCTTT.

The chain joins TRBV7-2 to TRBJ2-2; D unclear. The V end was cut by 5 bases, the J end by 6 bases, with 19 bases between. The CDR3 contains 16 residues. Germline assignment: CDR1 SGHTA and CDR2 FQGNSA. CDR3 amino acids: CASSPRAFYDPGELFF. DNA of the CDR3: TGTGCCAGCAGCCCTAGGGCGTTCTATGATCCCGGGGAGCTGTTTTTT.

The rearrangement uses TRBV5-5 and TRBJ1-2; no firm D call. Trimming removed 2 bases at V and 0 bases at J, with 5 bases between. Germline CDR1 and CDR2: SGHKS and YYEKEE (reference sequence). The CDR3 totals 13 residues. CDR3 loop: CASSFTANYGYTF. CDR3 DNA: TGTGCCAGCAGCTTTACAGCTAACTATGGCTACACCTTC.

CDR3 sequence reads: CASSLGTGYYGYTF. In DNA, the CDR3 is TGCGCCAGCAGCTTGGGGACAGGCTACTATGGCTACACCTTC. The chain uses TRBV5-1 and TRBJ1-2; 7 nucleotides align to TRBD1. Unmatched junction bases numbered 2, after V lost 0 bases and J lost 3 bases. The CDR3 is made up of 14 amino acids. CDR1 and CDR2 from the germline V gene are SGHRS and YFSETQ.

The V and J genes are TRBV11-3 and TRBJ1-1; no clear D. CDR3 length: 13 residues. V lost 3 bases, J lost 1 base, and 6 bases lay in between. CDR1 and CDR2 (germline): SGHNT, YENEEA. The CDR3: CASSFSGNTEAFF. The DNA for the CDR3 is TGTGCCAGCAGCTTCTCAGGGAACACTGAAGCTTTCTTT.

The rearrangement joins TRBV18 to TRBJ2-5; D unclear. CDR3 length equals 13 residues. The germline V gene encodes CDR1 KGHSH and CDR2 LQKENI. V was pared by 6 bases and J by 5 bases, with 13 bases between. The CDR3 sequence is CASSLTRMETQYF. The CDR3 nucleotides are TGTGCCAGCTCTCTAACCAGGATGGAGACCCAGTACTTC.

The chain joins TRBV6-6 to TRBJ1-1; 12 bases are shared with TRBD1. The junction had 10 bases not matched to a gene; V was cut back by 5 bases and J by 6 bases. The CDR3 is made up of 16 amino acids. Germline assignment: CDR1 MNHNY and CDR2 SVGAGI (reference sequence). The CDR3: CASSPGTGGKGAEAFF. The CDR3 coding sequence is TGTGCCAGCAGTCCCGGGACAGGGGGCAAAGGTGCTGAAGCTTTCTTT.

The CDR3 nucleotides are TGCAGCGGCCGAGGCCTCACCGGGGAGCTGTTTTTT. It codes for CSGRGLTGELFF. The rearrangement joins TRBV29-1 to TRBJ2-2, with no clear D. Per the germline V gene, CDR1 is SQVTM and CDR2 is ANQGSEA. The CDR3 contains 12 residues. Trimming took 7 bases from V and 4 from J, leaving 10 bases between them.

The V call is TRBV30, the J call TRBJ1-5; 7 bases map to TRBD1. The germline gives CDR1 GTSNPN, CDR2 SVGIG (reference sequence). After removal of 6 bases from V and 4 bases from J, the junction contained 3 bases not matched to a gene. CDR3 length: 12 amino acids. The CDR3 protein is CACNRGNQPQHF. The DNA for the CDR3 is TGTGCCTGTAACAGGGGAAATCAGCCCCAGCATTTT.

The rearrangement uses TRBV19 and TRBJ2-7; a possible D gene is TRBD2 (6 bases). Germline V gene sequence: CDR1 LNHDA, CDR2 SQIVND (reference sequence). The CDR3 extends over 14 amino acids. Trimming stripped 3 bases from V and 1 base from J, with 10 bases between. CDR3 DNA sequence: TGTGCCAGTAGTATGGGGGACTTTTCCTACGAGCAGTACTTC. Translated, it gives CASSMGDFSYEQYF. The variable domain in full, completed from reference TRBV19 and TRBJ2-7, reads DGGITQSPKYLFRKEGQNVTLSCEQNLNHDAMYWYRQDPGQGLRLIYYSQIVNDFQKGDIAEGYSVSREKKESFPLTVTSAQKNPTAFYLCASSMGDFSYEQYFGPGTRLTVT.

Only one count was recorded for this clone. The gene calls are TRBV19 and TRBJ2-3; 9 bases map to TRBD1. V was clipped by 5 bases and J by 5 bases; unmatched bases: 8. Germline V lookup: CDR1 LNHDA, CDR2 SQIVND (reference sequence). CDR3 size: 15 residues. CDR3 region: CASSSGQGGVDTQYF. The CDR3 nucleotides read TGTGCCAGTAGTTCGGGACAGGGAGGCGTAGATACGCAGTATTTT.

The J gene is TRBJ1-2, the V gene TRBV30; D remains ambiguous. V lost 3 bases and J lost 5, with 10 bases in between. There are 12 residues in the CDR3. Per the germline V gene, CDR1 is GTSNPN and CDR2 is SVGIG (reference sequence). CDR3 coding DNA: TGTGCCTGGAGGAAGGGATATTATGGCTACACCTTC. Translating gives CAWRKGYYGYTF.

This clone was picked up one time. The CDR3 loop reads CASSLEGAGTDTQYF. DNA for the CDR3: TGTGCCAGCAGTTTAGAGGGGGCTGGCACAGATACGCAGTATTTT. The gene calls are TRBV28 and TRBJ2-3; 7 bases agree with TRBD1. V shed 2 bases, J shed 1 base, and the junction held 3 bases outside the gene matches. Germline assignment: CDR1 MDHEN and CDR2 SYDVKM. The CDR3 runs 15 residues.

This clone was seen a few times. V and J are TRBV7-9 and TRBJ1-2; the D is unclear. V was clipped by 4 bases and J by 5 bases, with 14 bases between them. CDR1 is SEHNR, CDR2 FQNEAQ, per germline (reference sequence). The CDR3 contains 14 residues. CDR3 DNA sequence: TGTGCCAGCAGCTATATAGAAGGACTATATGGCTACACCTTC. Residues: CASSYIEGLYGYTF.